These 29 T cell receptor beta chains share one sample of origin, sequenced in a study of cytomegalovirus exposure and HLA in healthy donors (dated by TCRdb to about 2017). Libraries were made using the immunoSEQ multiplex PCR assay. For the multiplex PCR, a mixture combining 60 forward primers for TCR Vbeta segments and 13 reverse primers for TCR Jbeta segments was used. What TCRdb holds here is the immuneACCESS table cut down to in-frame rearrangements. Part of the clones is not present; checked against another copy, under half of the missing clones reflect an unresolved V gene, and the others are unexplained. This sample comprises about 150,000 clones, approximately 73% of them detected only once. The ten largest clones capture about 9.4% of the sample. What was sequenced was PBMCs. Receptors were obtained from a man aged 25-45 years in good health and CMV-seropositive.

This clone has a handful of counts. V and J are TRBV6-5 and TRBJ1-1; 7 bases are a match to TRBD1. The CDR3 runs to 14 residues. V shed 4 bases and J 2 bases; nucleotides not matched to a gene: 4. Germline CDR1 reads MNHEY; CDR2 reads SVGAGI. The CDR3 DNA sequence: TGTGCCAGCAGTTCGGGACAGAGCAACACTGAAGCTTTCTTT. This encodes CASSSGQSNTEAFF.

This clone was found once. This chain's CDR3 is CASSQRGSGTYEQYF. For the CDR3, the DNA is TGTGCCAGCAGCCAACGCGGGAGTGGTACCTACGAGCAGTACTTC. The gene calls are TRBV5-6 and TRBJ2-7, with 7 bases fitting TRBD2. Trimming cost V 4 bases and J 2 bases; bases outside gene matches: 9. This CDR3 spans 15 amino acids. Germline lookup yields CDR1 SGHDT and CDR2 YYEEEE.

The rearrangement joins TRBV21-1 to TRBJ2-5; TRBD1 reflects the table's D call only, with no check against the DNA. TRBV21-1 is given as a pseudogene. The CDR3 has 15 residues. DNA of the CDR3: TGTGCCAGCAGCAACCGGGACAGGCAGCGGGAGACCCAGTACTTC. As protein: CASSNRDRQRETQYF.

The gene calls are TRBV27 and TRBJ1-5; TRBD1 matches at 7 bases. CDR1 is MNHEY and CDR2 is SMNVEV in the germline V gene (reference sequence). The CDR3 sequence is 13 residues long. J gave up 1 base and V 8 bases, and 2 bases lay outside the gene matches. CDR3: CASGTVSNQPQHF. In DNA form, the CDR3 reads TGTGCCAGCGGGACAGTCAGCAATCAGCCCCAGCATTTT.

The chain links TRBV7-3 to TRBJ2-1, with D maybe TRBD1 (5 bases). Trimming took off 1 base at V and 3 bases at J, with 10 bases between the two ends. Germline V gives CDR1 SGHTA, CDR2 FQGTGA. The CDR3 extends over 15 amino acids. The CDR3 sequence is CASSLNLDIYNEQFF. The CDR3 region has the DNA TGTGCCAGCAGCTTAAATCTGGACATCTACAATGAGCAGTTCTTC.

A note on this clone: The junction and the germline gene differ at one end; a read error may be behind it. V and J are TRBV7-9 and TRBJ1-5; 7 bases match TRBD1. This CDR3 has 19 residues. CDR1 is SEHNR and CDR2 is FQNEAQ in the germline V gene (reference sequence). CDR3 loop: CSSSAPGTEGWGGNQPQHF. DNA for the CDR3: TGTTCCAGCAGCGCCCCCGGGACAGAGGGATGGGGTGGCAATCAGCCCCAGCATTTT.

The CDR3 DNA reads TGTGCCTGTGGGGACAGCAAAAGCACAGATACGCAGTATTTT. Translated, it gives CACGDSKSTDTQYF. The gene calls are TRBV30 and TRBJ2-3; TRBD1 matches 7 bases. In germline, CDR1 is GTSNPN, CDR2 SVGIG (reference sequence). J was trimmed by 0 bases and V by 6 bases; bases with no gene match: 6. CDR3 length: 14 amino acids.

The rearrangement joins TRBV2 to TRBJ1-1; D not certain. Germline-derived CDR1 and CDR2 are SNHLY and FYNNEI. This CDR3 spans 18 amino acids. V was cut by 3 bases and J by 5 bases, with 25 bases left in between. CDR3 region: CASSETLIFDLPKTEAFF. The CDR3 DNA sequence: TGTGCCAGCAGTGAGACACTTATCTTTGACCTACCGAAGACTGAAGCTTTCTTT.

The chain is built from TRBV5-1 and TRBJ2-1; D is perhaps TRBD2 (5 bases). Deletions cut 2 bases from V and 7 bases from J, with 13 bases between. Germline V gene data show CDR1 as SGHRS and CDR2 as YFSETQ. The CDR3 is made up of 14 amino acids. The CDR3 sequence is CASSLVLATNEQFF. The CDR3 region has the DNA TGCGCCAGCAGCTTAGTCCTAGCTACGAATGAGCAGTTCTTC.

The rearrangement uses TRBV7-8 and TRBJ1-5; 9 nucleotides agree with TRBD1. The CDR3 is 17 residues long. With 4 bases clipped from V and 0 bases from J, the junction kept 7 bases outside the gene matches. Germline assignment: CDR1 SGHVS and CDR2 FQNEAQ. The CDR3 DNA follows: TGTGCCAGCAGCTCGAACAGGGGGCGAATTAGCAATCAGCCCCAGCATTTT. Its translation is CASSSNRGRISNQPQHF.

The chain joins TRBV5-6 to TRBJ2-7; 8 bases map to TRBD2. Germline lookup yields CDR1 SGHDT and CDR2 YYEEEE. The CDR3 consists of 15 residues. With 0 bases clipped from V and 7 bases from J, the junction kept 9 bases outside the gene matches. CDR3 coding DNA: TGTGCCAGCAGCTTGGCTAGCGGGTACCCCTGGGAGCAGTACTTC. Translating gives CASSLASGYPWEQYF.

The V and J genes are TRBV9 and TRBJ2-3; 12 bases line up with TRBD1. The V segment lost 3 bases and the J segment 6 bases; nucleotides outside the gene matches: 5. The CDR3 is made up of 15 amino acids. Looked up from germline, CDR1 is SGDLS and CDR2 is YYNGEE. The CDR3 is CASSDKGQGADTQYF. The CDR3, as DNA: TGTGCCAGCAGCGACAAGGGACAGGGGGCTGATACGCAGTATTTT. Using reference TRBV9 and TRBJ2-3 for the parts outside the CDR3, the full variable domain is DSGVTQTPKHLITATGQRVTLRCSPRSGDLSVYWYQQSLDQGLQFLIQYYNGEERAKGNILERFSAQQFPDLHSELNLSSLELGDSALYFCASSDKGQGADTQYFGPGTRLTVL.

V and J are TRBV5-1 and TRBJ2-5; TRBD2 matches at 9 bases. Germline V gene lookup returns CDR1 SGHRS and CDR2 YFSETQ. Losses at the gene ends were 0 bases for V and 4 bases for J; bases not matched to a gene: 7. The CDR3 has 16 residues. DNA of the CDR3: TGCGCCAGCAGCTTGGAAATACTAGCGGGTCTAGAGACCCAGTACTTC. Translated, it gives CASSLEILAGLETQYF.

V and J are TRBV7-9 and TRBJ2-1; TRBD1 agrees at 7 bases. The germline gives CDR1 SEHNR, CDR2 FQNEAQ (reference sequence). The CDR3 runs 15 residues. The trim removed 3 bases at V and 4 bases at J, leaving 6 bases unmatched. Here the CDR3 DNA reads TGTGCCAGCAGCTTGGTAACAGGGGTATACAATGAGCAGTTCTTC. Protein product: CASSLVTGVYNEQFF.

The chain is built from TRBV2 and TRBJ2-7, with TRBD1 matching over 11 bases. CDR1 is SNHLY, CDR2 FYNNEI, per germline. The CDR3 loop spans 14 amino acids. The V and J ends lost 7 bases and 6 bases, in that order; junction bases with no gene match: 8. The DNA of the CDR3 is TGTGCCAGCACTCCGGACAGGGGGCGCTTCGAGCAGTACTTC. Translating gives CASTPDRGRFEQYF.

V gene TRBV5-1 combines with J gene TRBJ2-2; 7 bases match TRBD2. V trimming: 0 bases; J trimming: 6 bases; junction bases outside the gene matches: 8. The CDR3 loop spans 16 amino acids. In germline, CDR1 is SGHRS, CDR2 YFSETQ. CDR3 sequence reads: CASSLGLQAGAGELFF. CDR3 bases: TGCGCCAGCAGCTTGGGGCTCCAGGCGGGAGCCGGGGAGCTGTTTTTT.

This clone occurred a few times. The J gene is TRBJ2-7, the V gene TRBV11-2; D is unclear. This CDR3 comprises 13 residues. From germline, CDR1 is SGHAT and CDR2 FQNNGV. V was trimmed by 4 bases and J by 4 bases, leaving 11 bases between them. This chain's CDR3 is CASSWHTLYEQYF. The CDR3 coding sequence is TGTGCCAGCAGCTGGCATACGTTATACGAGCAGTACTTC.

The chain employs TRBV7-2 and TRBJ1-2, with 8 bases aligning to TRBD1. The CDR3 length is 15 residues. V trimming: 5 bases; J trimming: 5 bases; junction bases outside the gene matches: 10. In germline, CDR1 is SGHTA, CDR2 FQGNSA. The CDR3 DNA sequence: TGTGCCAGCAGCACATACAGGGGGGACTGGTATGGCTACACCTTC. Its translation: CASSTYRGDWYGYTF.

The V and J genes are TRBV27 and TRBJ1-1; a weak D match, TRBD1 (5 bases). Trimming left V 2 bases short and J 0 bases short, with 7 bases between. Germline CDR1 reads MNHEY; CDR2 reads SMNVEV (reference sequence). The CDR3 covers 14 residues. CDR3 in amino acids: CASSLGAVNTEAFF. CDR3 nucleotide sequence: TGTGCCAGCAGTTTAGGGGCGGTGAACACTGAAGCTTTCTTT.

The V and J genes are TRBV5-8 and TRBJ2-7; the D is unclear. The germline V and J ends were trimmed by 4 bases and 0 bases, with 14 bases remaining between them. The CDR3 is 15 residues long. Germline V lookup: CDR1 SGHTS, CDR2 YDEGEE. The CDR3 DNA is TGTGCCAGCAGCCCGGAGACGGCCGCCTCCTACGAGCAGTACTTC. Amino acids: CASSPETAASYEQYF.

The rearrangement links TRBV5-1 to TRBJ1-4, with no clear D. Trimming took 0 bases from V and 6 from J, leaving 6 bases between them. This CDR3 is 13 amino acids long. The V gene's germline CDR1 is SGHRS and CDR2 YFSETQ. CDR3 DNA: TGCGCCAGCAGCTTGGCGGGAGATGAAAAACTGTTTTTT. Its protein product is CASSLAGDEKLFF.

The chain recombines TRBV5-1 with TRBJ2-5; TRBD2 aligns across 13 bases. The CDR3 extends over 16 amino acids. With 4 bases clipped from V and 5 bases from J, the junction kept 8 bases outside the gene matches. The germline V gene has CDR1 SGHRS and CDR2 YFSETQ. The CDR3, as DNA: TGCGCCAGCAGCCGAGGACTAGCGGGAGATCGGGAGACCCAGTACTTC. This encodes CASSRGLAGDRETQYF.

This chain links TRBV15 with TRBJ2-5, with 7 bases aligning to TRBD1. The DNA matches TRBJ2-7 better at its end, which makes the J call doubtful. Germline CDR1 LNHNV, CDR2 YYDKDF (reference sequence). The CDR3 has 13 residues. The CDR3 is CATSLGQVYEQYF. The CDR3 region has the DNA TGTGCCACCAGTTTAGGACAGGTATACGAGCAGTACTTC.

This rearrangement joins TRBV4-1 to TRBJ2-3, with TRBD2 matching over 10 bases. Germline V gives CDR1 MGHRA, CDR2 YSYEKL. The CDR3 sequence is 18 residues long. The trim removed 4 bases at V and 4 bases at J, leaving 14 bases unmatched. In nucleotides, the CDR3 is TGCGCCAGCAGCCGCACTGACCAAGCGGGAGGGCACGCAGATACGCAGTATTTT. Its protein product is CASSRTDQAGGHADTQYF.

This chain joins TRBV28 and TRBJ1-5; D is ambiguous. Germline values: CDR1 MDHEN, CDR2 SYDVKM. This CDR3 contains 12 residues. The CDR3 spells CASLGGYQPQHF. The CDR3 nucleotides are TGTGCTAGCCTGGGAGGGTATCAGCCCCAGCATTTT.

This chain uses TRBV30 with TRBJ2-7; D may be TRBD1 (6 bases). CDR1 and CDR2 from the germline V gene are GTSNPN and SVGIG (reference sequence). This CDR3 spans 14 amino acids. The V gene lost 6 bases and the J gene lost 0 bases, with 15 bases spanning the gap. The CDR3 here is CACTAGALSYEQYF. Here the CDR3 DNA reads TGTGCCTGTACGGCAGGGGCTCTCTCCTACGAGCAGTACTTC.

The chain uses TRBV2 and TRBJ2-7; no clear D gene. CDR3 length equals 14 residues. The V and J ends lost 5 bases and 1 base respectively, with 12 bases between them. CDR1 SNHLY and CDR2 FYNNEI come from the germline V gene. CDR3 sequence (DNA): TGTGCCAGCAGTCCGCACCAGTTGTCCTACGAGCAGTACTTC. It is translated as CASSPHQLSYEQYF.

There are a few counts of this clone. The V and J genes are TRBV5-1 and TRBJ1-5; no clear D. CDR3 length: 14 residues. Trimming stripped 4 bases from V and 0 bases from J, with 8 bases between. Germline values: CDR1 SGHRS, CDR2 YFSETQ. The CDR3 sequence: CASSADNSNQPQHF. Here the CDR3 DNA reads TGCGCCAGCAGCGCCGACAATAGCAATCAGCCCCAGCATTTT.

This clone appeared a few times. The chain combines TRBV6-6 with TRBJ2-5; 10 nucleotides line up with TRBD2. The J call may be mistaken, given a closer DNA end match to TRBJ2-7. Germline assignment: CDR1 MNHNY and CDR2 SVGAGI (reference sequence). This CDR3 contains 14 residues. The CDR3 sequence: CASSLPGTSVEQYF. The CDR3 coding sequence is TGTGCCAGCAGTTTACCCGGGACTAGCGTCGAGCAGTACTTC.